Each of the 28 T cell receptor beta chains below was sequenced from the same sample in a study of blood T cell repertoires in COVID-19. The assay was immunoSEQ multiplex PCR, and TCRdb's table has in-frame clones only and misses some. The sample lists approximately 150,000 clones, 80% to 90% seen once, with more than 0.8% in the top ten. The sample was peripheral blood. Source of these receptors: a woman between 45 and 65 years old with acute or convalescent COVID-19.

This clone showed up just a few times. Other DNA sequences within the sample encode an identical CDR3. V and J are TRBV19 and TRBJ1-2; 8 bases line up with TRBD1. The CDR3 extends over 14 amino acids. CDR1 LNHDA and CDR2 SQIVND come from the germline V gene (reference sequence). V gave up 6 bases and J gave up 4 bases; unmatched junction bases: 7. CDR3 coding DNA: TGTGCCAGTAGCCCCGGACAGGGAGGCTATGGCTACACCTTC. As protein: CASSPGQGGYGYTF.

The CDR3 region is CASSASSGGRDIQYF. As DNA, the CDR3 is TGTGCCAGCAGCGCCTCTAGCGGGGGGAGGGACATTCAGTACTTC. The V call is TRBV9, the J call TRBJ2-4; TRBD2 agrees at 11 bases. J gave up 8 bases and V 3 bases, and 7 bases lay outside the gene matches. There are 15 residues in the CDR3. Germline V gives CDR1 SGDLS, CDR2 YYNGEE.

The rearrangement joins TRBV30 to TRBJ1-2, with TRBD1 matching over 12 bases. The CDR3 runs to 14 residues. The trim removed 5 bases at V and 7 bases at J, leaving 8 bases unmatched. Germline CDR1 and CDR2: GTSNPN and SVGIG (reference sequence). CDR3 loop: CAWERGQGASGYTF. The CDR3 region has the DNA TGTGCCTGGGAACGGGGACAGGGGGCGAGTGGCTACACCTTC.

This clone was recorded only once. This CDR3 is CATSRPAGAGGPSTDTQYF. CDR3 in DNA: TGTGCCACCAGCAGACCAGCCGGGGCGGGAGGGCCGAGCACAGATACGCAGTATTTT. This chain uses TRBV15 with TRBJ2-3; 9 bases are shared with TRBD2. Per germline, CDR1 LNHNV and CDR2 YYDKDF (reference sequence). V shed 2 bases and J 0 bases; nucleotides not matched to a gene: 12. CDR3 length equals 19 residues.

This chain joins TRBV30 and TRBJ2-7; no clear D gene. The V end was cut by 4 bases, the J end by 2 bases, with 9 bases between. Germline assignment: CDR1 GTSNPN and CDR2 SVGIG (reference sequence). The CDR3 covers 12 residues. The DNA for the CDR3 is TGTGCCTGGACTCAGAGGCCCTACGAGCAGTACTTC. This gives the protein CAWTQRPYEQYF.

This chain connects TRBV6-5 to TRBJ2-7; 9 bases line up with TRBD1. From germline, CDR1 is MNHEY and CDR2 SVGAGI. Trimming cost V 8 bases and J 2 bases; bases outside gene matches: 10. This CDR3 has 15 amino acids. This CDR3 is CASRMGTGFTYEQYF. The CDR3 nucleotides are TGTGCCAGCCGAATGGGGACAGGGTTTACCTACGAGCAGTACTTC.

The CDR3 nucleotides are TGCGCCAGCAGCCGCCTCGGGGCAGGGGTAAGTCACACTGAAGCTTTCTTT. This encodes CASSRLGAGVSHTEAFF. This chain uses TRBV4-1 with TRBJ1-1; D possibly corresponds to TRBD1 (6 bases). In germline, CDR1 is MGHRA, CDR2 YSYEKL. V lost 4 bases and J lost 3, with 21 bases in between. CDR3 length equals 17 residues.

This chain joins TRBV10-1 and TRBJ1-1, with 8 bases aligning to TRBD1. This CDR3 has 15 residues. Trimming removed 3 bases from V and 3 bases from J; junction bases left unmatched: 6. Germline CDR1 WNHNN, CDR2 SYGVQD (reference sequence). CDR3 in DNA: TGCGCCAGCAGTGAAGGGCAGGGGGCCCACACTGAAGCTTTCTTT. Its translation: CASSEGQGAHTEAFF.

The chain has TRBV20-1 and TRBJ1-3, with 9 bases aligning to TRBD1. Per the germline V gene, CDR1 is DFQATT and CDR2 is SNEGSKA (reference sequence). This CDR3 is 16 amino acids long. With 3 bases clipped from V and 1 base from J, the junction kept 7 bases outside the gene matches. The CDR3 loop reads CSASPLQGASGNTIYF. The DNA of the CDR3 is TGCAGTGCTAGTCCCCTACAGGGGGCATCTGGAAACACCATATATTTT.

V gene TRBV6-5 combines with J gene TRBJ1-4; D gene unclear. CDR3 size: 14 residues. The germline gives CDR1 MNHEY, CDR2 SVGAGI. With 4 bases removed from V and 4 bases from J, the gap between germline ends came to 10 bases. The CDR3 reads CASSLQLFNEKLFF. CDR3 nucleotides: TGTGCCAGCAGTTTACAGCTTTTTAATGAAAAACTGTTTTTT.

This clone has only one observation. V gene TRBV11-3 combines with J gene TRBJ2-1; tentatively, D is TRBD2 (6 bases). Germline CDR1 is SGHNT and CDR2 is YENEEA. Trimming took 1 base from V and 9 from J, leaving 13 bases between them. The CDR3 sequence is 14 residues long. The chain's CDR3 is CASSLGLEGGEQFF. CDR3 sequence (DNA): TGTGCCAGCAGCTTAGGACTAGAGGGAGGTGAGCAGTTCTTC.

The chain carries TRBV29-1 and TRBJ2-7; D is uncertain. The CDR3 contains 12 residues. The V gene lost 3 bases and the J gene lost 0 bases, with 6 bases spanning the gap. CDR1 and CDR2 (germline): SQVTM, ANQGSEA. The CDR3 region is CSVESRSYEQYF. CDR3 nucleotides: TGCAGCGTTGAGTCGCGCTCCTACGAGCAGTACTTC.

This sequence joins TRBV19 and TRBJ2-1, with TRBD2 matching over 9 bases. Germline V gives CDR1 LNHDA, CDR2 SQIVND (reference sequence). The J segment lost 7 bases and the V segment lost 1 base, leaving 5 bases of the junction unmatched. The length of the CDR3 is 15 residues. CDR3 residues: CASSIVGSGRNEQFF. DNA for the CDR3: TGTGCCAGTAGTATAGTGGGTAGCGGGAGAAATGAGCAGTTCTTC.

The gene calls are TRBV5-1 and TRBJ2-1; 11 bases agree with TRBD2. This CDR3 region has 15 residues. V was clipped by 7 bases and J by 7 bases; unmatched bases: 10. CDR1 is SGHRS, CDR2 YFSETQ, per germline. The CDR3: CASADSSGGRNEQFF. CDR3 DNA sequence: TGCGCCAGCGCTGACTCTAGCGGGGGGAGGAATGAGCAGTTCTTC.

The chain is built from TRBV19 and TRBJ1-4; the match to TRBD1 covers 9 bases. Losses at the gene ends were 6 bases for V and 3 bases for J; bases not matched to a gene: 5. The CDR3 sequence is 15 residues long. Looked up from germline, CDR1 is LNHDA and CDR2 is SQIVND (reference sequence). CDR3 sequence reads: CASSGTGTPNEKLFF. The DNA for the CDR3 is TGTGCCAGTAGCGGGACAGGGACCCCTAATGAAAAACTGTTTTTT.

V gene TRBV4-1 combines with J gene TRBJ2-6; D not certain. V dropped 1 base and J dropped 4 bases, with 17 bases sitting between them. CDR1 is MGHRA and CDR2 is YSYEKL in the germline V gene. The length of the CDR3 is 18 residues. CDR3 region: CASSQANSITVGANVLTF. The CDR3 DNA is TGCGCCAGCAGCCAAGCCAACAGCATAACGGTGGGGGCCAACGTCCTGACTTTC.

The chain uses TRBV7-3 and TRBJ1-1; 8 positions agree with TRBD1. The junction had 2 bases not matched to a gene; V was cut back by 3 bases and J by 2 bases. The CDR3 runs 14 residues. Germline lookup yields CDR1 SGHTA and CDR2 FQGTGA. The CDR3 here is CASSLGQENTEAFF. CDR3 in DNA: TGTGCCAGCAGCTTGGGACAGGAAAACACTGAAGCTTTCTTT.

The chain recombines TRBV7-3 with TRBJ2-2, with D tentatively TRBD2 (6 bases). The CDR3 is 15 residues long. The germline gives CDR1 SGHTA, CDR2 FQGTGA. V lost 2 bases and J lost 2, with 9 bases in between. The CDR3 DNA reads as TGTGCCAGCAGCTTACGGGGGACTAACACCGGGGAGCTGTTTTTT. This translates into CASSLRGTNTGELFF.

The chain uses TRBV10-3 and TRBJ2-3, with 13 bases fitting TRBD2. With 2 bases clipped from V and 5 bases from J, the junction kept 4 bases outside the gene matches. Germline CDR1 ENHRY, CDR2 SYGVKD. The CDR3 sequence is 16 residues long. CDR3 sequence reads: CAISETLAGGIDTQYF. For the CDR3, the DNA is TGTGCCATCAGTGAGACACTAGCGGGGGGGATAGATACGCAGTATTTT.

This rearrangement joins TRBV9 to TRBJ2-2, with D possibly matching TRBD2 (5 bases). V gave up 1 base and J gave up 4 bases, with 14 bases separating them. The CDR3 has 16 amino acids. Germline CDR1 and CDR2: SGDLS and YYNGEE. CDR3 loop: CASSVRGLVVTGELFF. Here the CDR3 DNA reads TGTGCCAGCAGCGTAAGAGGGTTGGTTGTCACCGGGGAGCTGTTTTTT. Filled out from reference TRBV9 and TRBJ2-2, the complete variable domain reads DSGVTQTPKHLITATGQRVTLRCSPRSGDLSVYWYQQSLDQGLQFLIQYYNGEERAKGNILERFSAQQFPDLHSELNLSSLELGDSALYFCASSVRGLVVTGELFFGEGSRLTVL.

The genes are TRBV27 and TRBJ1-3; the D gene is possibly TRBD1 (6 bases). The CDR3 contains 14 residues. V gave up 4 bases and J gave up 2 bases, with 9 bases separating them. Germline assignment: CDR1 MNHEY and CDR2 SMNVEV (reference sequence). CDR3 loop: CASSSYRAGNTIYF. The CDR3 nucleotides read TGTGCCAGCAGTTCATACAGGGCTGGAAACACCATATATTTT.

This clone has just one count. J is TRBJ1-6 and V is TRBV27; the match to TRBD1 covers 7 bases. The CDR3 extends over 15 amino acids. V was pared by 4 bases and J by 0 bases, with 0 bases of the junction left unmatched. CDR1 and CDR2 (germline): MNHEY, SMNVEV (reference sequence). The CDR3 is CASSWDSSYNSPLHF. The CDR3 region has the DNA TGTGCCAGCAGTTGGGACAGCTCCTATAATTCACCCCTCCACTTT.

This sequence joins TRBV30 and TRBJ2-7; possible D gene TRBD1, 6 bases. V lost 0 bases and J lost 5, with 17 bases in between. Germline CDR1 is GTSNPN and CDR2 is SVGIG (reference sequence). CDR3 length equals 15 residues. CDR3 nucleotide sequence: TGTGCCTGGAGTGTACCCACAGGGTCTAAAGACGAGCAGTACTTC. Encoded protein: CAWSVPTGSKDEQYF.

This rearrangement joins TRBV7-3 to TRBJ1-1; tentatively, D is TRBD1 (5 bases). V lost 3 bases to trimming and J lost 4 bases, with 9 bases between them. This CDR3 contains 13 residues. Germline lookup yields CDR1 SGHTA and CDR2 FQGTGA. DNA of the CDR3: TGTGCCAGCAGCTTCGGGGGGTTCACTGAAGCTTTCTTT. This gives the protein CASSFGGFTEAFF.

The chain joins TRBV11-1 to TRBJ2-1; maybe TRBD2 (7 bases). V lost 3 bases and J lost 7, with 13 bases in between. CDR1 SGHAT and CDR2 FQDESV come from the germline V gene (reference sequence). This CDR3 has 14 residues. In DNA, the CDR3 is TGTGCCAGCAGCTTTGGGGGGGCCCGGAATGAGCAGTTCTTC. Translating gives CASSFGGARNEQFF.

CDR3 nucleotides: TGTGCCAGCAGTGACCGACAGGTATTACTCGGGGGGGCCAACGTCCTGACTTTC. Its protein is CASSDRQVLLGGANVLTF. The chain links TRBV6-1 to TRBJ2-6; D perhaps matches TRBD1 (6 bases). The CDR3 is 18 residues long. Trimming cost V 3 bases and J 4 bases, with 19 bases left between them. CDR1 is MNHNS, CDR2 SASEGT, per germline.

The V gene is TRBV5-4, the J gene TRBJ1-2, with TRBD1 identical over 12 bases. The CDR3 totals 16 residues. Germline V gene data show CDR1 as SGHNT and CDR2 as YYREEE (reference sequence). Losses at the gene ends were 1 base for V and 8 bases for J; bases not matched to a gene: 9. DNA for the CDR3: TGTGCCAGCAGCTTGTATGGGACAGGGGGCTTAGGCGGCTACACCTTC. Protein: CASSLYGTGGLGGYTF.

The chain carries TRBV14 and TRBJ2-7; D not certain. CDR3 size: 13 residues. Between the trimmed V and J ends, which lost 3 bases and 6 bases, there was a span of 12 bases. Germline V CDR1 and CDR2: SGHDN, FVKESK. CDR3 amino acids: CASSHEVSGEQYF. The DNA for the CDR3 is TGTGCCAGCAGCCACGAGGTTTCCGGCGAGCAGTACTTC.